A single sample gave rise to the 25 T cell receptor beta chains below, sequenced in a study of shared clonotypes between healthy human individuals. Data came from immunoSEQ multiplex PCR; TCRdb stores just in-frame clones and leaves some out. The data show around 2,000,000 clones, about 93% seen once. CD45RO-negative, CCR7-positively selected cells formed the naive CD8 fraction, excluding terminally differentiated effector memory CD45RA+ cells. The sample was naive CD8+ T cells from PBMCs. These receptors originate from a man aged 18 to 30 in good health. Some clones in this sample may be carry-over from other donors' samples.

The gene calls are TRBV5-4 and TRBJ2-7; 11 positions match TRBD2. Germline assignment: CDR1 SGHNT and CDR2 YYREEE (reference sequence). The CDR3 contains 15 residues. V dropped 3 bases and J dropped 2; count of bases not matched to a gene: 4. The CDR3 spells CASSYGTSGAYEQYF. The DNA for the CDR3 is TGTGCCAGCAGCTACGGGACTAGCGGTGCCTACGAGCAGTACTTC.

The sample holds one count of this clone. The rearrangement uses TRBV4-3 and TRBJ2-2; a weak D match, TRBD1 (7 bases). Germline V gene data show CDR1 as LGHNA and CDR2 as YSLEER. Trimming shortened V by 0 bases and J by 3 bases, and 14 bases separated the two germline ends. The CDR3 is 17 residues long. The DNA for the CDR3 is TGCGCCAGCAGCCAAGATGAAAGCAGGGGGGACACCGGGGAGCTGTTTTTT. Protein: CASSQDESRGDTGELFF.

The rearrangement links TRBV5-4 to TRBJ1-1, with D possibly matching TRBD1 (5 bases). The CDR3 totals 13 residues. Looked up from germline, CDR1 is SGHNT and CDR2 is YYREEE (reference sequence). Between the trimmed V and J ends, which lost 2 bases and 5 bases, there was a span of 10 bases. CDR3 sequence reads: CASSLAGTTEAFF. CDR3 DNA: TGTGCCAGCAGCTTAGCTGGGACGACTGAAGCTTTCTTT.

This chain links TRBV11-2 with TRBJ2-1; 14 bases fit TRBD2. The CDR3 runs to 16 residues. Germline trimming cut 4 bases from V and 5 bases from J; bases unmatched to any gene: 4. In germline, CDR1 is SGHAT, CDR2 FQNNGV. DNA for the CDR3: TGTGCCAGCAGCTCCCGACTAGCGGGAGGGCACAATGAGCAGTTCTTC. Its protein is CASSSRLAGGHNEQFF. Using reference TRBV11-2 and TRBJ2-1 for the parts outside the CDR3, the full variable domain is EAGVAQSPRYKIIEKRQSVAFWCNPISGHATLYWYQQILGQGPKLLIQFQNNGVVDDSQLPKDRFSAERLKGVDSTLKIQPAKLEDSAVYLCASSSRLAGGHNEQFFGPGTRLTVL.

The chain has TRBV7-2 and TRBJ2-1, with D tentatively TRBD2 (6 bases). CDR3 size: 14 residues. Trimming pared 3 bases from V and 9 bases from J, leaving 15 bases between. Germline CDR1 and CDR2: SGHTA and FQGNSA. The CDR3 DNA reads TGTGCCAGCAGCTTTTACGGGAGTCCGCTTGAGCAGTTCTTC. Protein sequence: CASSFYGSPLEQFF.

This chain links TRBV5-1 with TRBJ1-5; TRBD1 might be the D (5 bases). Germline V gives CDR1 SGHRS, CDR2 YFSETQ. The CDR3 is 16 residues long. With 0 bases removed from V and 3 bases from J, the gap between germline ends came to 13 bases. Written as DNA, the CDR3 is TGCGCCAGCAGCTTGGCCGACAGCCAGTACAATCAGCCCCAGCATTTT. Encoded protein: CASSLADSQYNQPQHF.

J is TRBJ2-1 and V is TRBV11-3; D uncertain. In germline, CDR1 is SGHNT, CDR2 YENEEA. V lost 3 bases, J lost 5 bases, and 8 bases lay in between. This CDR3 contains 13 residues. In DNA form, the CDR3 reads TGTGCCAGCAGCTTTTCGCCAGACAATGAGCAGTTCTTC. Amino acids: CASSFSPDNEQFF.

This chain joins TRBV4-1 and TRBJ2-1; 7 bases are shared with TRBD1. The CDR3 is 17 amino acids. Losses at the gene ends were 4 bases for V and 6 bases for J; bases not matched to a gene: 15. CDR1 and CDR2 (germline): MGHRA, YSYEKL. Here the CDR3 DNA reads TGCGCCAGCAGCCCCCATACCGGGACAGCACACATCAATGAGCAGTTCTTC. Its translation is CASSPHTGTAHINEQFF.

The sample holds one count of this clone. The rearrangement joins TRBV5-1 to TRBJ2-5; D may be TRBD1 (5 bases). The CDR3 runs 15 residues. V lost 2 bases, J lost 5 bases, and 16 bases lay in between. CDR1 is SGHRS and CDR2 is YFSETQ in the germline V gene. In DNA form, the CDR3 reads TGCGCCAGCAGCTTTGAAAGGACACCCTCGGAGACCCAGTACTTC. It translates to CASSFERTPSETQYF.

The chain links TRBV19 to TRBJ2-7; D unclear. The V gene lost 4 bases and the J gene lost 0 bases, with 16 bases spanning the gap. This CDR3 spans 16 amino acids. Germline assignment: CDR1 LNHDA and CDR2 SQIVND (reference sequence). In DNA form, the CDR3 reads TGTGCCAGTAGTACCGCGCCCGGAGAGAGCTCCTACGAGCAGTACTTC. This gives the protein CASSTAPGESSYEQYF.

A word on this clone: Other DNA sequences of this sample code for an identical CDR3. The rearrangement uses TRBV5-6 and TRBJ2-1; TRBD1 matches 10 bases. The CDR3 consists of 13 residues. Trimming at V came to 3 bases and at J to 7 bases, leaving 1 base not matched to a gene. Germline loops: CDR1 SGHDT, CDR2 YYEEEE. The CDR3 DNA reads TGTGCCAGCAGCTGGGACAGGGGAAATGAGCAGTTCTTC. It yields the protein CASSWDRGNEQFF.

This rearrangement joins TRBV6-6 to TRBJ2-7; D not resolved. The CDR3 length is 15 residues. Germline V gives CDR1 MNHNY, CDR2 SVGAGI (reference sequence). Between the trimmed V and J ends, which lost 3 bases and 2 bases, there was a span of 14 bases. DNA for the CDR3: TGTGCCAGCAGTTATACCCTATTAGGGACCTACGAGCAGTACTTC. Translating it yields CASSYTLLGTYEQYF.

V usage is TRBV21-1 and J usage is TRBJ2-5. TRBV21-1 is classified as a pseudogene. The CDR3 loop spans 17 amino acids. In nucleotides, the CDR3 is TGTGCCAGCAGCAAACGAGGCAGGCGGAATGCACAAGAGACCCAGTACTTC. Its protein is CASSKRGRRNAQETQYF.

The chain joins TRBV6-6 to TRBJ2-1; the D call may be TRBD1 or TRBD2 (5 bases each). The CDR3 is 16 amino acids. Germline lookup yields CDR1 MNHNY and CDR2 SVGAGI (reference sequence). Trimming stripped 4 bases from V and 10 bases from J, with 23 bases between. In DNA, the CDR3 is TGTGCCAGCAGTTCGACAGCGGAAGATGCCCTCGGGGAGCAGTTCTTC. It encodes CASSSTAEDALGEQFF.

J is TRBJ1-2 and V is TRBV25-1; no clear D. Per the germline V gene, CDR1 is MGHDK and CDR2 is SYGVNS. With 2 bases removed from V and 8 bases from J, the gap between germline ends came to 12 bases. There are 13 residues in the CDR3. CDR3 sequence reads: CASSENRVRGYTF. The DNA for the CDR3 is TGTGCCAGCAGTGAAAACAGAGTCCGAGGCTACACCTTC.

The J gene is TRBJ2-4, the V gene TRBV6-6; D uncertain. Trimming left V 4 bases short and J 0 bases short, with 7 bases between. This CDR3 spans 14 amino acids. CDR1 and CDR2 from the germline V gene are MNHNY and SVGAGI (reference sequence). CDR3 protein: CASSSVLAKNIQYF. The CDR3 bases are TGTGCCAGCAGTTCTGTCCTAGCCAAAAACATTCAGTACTTC.

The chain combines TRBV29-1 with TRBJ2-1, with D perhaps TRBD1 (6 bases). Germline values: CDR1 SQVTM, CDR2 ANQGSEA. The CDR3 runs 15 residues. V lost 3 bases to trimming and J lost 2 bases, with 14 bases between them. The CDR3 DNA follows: TGCAGCGTTGATACGGCAGGGGCACCCTACAATGAGCAGTTCTTC. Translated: CSVDTAGAPYNEQFF.

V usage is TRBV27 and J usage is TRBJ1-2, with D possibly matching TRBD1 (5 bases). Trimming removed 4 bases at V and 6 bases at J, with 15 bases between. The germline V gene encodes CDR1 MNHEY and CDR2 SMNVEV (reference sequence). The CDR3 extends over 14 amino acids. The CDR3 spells CASSSPGGSHGYTF. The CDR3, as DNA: TGTGCCAGCAGTTCCCCGGGGGGGTCCCATGGCTACACCTTC.

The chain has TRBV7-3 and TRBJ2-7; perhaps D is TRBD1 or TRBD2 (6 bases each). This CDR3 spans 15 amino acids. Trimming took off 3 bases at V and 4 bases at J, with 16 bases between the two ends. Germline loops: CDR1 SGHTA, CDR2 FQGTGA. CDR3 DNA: TGTGCCAGCAGCTTCTTTGGGGGGCCAAATTACGAGCAGTACTTC. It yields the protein CASSFFGGPNYEQYF.

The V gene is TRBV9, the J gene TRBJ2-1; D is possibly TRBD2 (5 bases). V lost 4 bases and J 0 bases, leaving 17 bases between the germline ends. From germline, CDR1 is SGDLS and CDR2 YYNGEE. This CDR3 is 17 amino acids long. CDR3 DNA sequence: TGTGCCAGCAGCCCGAGTGGAGCTAGCAGCTCCTACAATGAGCAGTTCTTC. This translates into CASSPSGASSSYNEQFF.

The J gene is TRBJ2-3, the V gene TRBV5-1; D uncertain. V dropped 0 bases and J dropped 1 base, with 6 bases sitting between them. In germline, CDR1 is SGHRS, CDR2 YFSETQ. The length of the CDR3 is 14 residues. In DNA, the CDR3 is TGCGCCAGCAGCTTGGAGCACCGCACAGATACGCAGTATTTT. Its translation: CASSLEHRTDTQYF. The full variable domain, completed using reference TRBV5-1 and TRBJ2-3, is KAGVTQTPRYLIKTRGQQVTLSCSPISGHRSVSWYQQTPGQGLQFLFEYFSETQRNKGNFPGRFSGRQFSNSRSEMNVSTLELGDSALYLCASSLEHRTDTQYFGPGTRLTVL.

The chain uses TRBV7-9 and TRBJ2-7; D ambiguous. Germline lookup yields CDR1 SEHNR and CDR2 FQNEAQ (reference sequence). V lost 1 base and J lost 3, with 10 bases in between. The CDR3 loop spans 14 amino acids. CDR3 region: CASSLVSHSYEQYF. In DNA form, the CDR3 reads TGTGCCAGCAGCTTAGTGTCTCACAGCTACGAGCAGTACTTC.

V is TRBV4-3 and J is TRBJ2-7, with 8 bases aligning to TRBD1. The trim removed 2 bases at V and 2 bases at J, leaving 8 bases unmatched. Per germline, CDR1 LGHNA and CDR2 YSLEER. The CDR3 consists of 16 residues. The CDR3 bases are TGCGCCAGCAGCCAACTTCGGACAGGGTCCCCCTACGAGCAGTACTTC. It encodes CASSQLRTGSPYEQYF.

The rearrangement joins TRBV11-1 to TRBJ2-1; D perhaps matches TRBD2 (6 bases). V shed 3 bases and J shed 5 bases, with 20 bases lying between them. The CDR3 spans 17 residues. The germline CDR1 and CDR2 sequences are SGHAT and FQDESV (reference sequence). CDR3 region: CASSFLAATHVNNEQFF. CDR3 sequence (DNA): TGTGCCAGCAGCTTTTTAGCGGCCACACACGTCAACAATGAGCAGTTCTTC.

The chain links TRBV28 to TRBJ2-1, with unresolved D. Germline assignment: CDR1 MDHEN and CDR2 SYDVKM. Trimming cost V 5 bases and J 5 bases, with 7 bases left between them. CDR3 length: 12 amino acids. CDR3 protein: CASSTMDNEQFF. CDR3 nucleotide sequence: TGTGCCAGCAGTACCATGGACAATGAGCAGTTCTTC.